This T cell receptor beta chain was documented in a study of CD8 T cells in ankylosing spondylitis. Findings and caveats of the study: Disease-linked clones reportedly concentrated significantly in matched ankylosing spondylitis synovial fluid. Ankylosing spondylitis blood appeared to carry a characteristic TCR beta motif of roughly 8 highly homologous variants.

Many counts were recorded for this clonotype. Antigen unknown. The germline CDR1 and CDR2 sequences are SEHNR and FQNEAQ (reference sequence). The CDR3 extends over 13 amino acids. Trimming removed 5 bases from V and 1 base from J, with 8 bases in between. TCRdb redid the calling of the 5' RACE reads with MiXCR, one entry per CDR3 protein. The sample holds 350,000 or so distinct CDR3 sequences, 6.5% to 10% seen once. The specimen was blood, either unsorted or a sorted T cell fraction (not recorded which). The source of this sequence is a male donor with ankylosing spondylitis. The chain links TRBV7-9 to TRBJ1-1; unclear D gene. The CDR3 here is CASSPAGNTEAFF. In DNA form, the CDR3 reads TGTGCCAGCAGCCCGGCCGGGAACACTGAAGCTTTCTTT.